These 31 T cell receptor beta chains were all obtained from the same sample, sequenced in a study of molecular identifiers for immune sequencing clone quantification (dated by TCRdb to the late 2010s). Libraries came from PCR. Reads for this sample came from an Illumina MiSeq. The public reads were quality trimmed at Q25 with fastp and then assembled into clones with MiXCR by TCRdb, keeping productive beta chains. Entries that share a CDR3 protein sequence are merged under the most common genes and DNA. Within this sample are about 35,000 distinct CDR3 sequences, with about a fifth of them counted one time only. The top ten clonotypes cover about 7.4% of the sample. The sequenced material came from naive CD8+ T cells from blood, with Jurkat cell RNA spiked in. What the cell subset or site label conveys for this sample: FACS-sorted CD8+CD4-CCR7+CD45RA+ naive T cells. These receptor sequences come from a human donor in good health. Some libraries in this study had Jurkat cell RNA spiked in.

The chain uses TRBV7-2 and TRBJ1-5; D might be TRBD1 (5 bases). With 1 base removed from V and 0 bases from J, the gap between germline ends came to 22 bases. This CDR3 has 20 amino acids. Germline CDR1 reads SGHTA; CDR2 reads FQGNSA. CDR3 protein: CASSLEAGLGIPYSNQPQHF. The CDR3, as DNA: TGTGCCAGCAGCTTAGAGGCAGGGCTAGGAATCCCTTATAGCAATCAGCCCCAGCATTTT. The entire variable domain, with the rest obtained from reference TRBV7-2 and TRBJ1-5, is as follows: GAGVSQSPSNKVTEKGKDVELRCDPISGHTALYWYRQSLGQGLEFLIYFQGNSAPDKSGLPSDRFSAERTGGSVSTLTIQRTQQEDSAVYLCASSLEAGLGIPYSNQPQHFGDGTRLSIL.

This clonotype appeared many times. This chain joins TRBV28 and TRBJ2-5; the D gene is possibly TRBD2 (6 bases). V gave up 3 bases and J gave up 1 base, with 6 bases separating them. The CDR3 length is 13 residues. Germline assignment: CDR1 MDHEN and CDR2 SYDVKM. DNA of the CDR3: TGTGCCAGCAGTTTTAGCGGCCAAGAGACCCAGTACTTC. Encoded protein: CASSFSGQETQYF. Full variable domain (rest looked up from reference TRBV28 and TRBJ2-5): DVKVTQSSRYLVKRTGEKVFLECVQDMDHENMFWYRQDPGLGLRLIYFSYDVKMKEKGDIPEGYSVSREKKERFSLILESASTNQTSMYLCASSFSGQETQYFGPGTRLLVL.

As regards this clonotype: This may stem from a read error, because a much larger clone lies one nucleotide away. In DNA form, the CDR3 reads TGTGCCAGCAGTTCCGGGACTAGCGGGAGTCGGAATGAGCAGTTCTTC. Amino acids: CASSSGTSGSRNEQFF. The genes are TRBV27 and TRBJ2-1; 14 bases fit TRBD2. Germline V gives CDR1 MNHEY, CDR2 SMNVEV (reference sequence). The CDR3 consists of 16 residues. With V trimmed by 4 bases and J by 7 bases, 6 bases remained unmatched.

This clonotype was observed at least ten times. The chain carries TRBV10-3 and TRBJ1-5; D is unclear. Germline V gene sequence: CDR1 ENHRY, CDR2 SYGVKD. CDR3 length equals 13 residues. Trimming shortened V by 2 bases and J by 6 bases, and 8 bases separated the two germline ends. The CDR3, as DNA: TGTGCCATCAGTGAGGGTGCGAGTCAGCCCCAGCATTTT. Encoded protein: CAISEGASQPQHF.

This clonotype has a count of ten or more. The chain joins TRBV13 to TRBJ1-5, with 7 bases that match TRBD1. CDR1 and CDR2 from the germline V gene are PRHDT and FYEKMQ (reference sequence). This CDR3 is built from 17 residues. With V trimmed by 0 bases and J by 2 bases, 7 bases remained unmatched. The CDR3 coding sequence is TGTGCCAGCAGCTTAGGCAGGGGGTTTGTCGGCAATCAGCCCCAGCATTTT. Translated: CASSLGRGFVGNQPQHF.

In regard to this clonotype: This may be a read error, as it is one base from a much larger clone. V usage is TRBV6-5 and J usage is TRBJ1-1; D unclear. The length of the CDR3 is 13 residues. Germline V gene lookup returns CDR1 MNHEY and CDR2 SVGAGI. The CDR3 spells CASSSNENAEAFF. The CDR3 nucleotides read TGTGCCAGCAGTTCCAATGAGAACGCTGAAGCTTTCTTT.

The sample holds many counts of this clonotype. The CDR3 DNA sequence: TGTGCCAGCAGTTTCCCTTCCGGGACTGCGAACACTGAAGCTTTCTTT. It encodes CASSFPSGTANTEAFF. V and J are TRBV28 and TRBJ1-1; TRBD1 might be the D (5 bases). The CDR3 totals 16 residues. V lost 3 bases and J 1 base, leaving 15 bases between the germline ends. Germline V gene sequence: CDR1 MDHEN, CDR2 SYDVKM.

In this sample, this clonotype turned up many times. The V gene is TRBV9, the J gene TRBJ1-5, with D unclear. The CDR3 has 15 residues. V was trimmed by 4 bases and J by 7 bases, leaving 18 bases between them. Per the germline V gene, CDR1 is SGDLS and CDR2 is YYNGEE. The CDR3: CASSSSTGLEQPQHF. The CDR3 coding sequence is TGTGCCAGCAGCTCGAGTACTGGTCTGGAGCAGCCCCAGCATTTT.

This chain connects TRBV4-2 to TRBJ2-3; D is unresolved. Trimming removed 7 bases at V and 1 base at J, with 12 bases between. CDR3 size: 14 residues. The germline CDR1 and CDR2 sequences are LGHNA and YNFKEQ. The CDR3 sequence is CASTHQVRTDTQYF. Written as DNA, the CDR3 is TGTGCCAGCACCCACCAAGTTCGCACAGATACGCAGTATTTT.

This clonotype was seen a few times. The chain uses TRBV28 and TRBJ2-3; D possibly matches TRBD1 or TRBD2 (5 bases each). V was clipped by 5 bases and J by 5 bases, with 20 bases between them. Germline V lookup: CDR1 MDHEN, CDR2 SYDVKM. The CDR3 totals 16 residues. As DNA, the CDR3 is TGTGCCAGCAGTCCCGGGACGCATGTTCTTGGAGATACGCAGTATTTT. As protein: CASSPGTHVLGDTQYF. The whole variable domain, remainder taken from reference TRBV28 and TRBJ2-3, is DVKVTQSSRYLVKRTGEKVFLECVQDMDHENMFWYRQDPGLGLRLIYFSYDVKMKEKGDIPEGYSVSREKKERFSLILESASTNQTSMYLCASSPGTHVLGDTQYFGPGTRLTVL.

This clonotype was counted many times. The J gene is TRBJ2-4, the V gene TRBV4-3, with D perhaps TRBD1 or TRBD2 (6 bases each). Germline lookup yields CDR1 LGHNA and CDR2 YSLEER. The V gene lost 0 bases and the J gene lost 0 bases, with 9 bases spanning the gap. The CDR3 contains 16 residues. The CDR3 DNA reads TGCGCCAGCAGCCAAGATGAGGGGGGAGCCAAAAACATTCAGTACTTC. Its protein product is CASSQDEGGAKNIQYF.

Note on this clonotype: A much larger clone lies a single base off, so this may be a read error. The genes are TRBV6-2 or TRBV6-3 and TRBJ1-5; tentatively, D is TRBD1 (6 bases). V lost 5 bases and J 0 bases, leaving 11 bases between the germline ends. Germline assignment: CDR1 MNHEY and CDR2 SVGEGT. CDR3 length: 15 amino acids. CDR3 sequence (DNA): TGTGCCAGCAGTGGGACAAGTCATAGCAATCAGCCCCAGCATTTT. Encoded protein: CASSGTSHSNQPQHF.

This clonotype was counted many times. The CDR3 coding sequence is TGTGCCAGCAGTTTGGGCCTGTTCTACGAGCAGTACTTC. The encoded protein is CASSLGLFYEQYF. This chain connects TRBV27 to TRBJ2-7; no clear D gene. This CDR3 contains 13 residues. Germline CDR1 reads MNHEY; CDR2 reads SMNVEV (reference sequence). V gave up 3 bases and J gave up 3 bases, with 9 bases separating them.

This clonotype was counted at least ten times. The CDR3 loop reads CASSFGLVNEQFF. For the CDR3, the DNA is TGTGCCAGCAGTTTTGGACTAGTCAATGAGCAGTTCTTC. This chain connects TRBV28 to TRBJ2-1; 7 bases are shared with TRBD2. This CDR3 contains 13 residues. J gave up 6 bases and V 3 bases, and 2 bases lay outside the gene matches. CDR1 MDHEN and CDR2 SYDVKM come from the germline V gene.

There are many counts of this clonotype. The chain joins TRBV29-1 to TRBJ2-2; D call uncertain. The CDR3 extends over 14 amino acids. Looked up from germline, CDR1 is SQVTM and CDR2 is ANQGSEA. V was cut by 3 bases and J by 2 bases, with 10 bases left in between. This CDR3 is CSVDSSRNTGELFF. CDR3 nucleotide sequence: TGCAGCGTTGACAGTTCGAGAAACACCGGGGAGCTGTTTTTT.

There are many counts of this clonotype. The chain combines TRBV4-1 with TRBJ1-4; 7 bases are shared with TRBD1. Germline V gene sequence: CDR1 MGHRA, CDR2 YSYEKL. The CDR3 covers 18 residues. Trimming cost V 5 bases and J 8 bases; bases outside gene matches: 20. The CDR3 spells CASSDYLGQSPLREKLFF. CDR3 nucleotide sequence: TGCGCCAGCAGCGACTACCTGGGACAGTCACCTTTGAGAGAAAAACTGTTTTTT.

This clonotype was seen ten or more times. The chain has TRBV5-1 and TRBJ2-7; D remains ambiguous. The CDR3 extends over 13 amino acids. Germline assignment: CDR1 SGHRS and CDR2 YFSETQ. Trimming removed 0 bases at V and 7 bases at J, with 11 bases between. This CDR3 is CASSLAMAWEQYF. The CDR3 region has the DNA TGCGCCAGCAGCTTGGCCATGGCGTGGGAGCAGTACTTC. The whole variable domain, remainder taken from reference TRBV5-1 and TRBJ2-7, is KAGVTQTPRYLIKTRGQQVTLSCSPISGHRSVSWYQQTPGQGLQFLFEYFSETQRNKGNFPGRFSGRQFSNSRSEMNVSTLELGDSALYLCASSLAMAWEQYFGPGTRLTVT.

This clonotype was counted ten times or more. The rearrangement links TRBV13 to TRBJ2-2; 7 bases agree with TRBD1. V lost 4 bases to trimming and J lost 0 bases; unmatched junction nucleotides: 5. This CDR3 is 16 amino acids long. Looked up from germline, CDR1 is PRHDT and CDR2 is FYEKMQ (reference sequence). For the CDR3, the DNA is TGTGCCAGCAGCTCACGCAGGGGGACGAACACCGGGGAGCTGTTTTTT. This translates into CASSSRRGTNTGELFF.

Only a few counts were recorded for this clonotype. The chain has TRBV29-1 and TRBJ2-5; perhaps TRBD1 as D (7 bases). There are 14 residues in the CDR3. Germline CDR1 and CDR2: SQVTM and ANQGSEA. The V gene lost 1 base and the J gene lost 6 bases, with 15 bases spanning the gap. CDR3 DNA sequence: TGCAGCGTTGAAGTTGGCAGGGGGGAAAAGACCCAGTACTTC. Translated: CSVEVGRGEKTQYF. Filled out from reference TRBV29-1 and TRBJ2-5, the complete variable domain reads SAVISQKPSRDICQRGTSLTIQCQVDSQVTMMFWYRQQPGQSLTLIATANQGSEATYESGFVIDKFPISRPNLTFSTLTVSNMSPEDSSIYLCSVEVGRGEKTQYFGPGTRLLVL.

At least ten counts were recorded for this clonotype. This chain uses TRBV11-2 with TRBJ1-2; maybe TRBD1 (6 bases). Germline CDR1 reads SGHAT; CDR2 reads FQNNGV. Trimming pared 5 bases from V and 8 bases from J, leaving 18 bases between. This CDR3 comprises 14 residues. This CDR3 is CASSPLSGGSGYTF. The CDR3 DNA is TGTGCCAGCAGCCCCCTGTCGGGGGGCAGCGGCTACACCTTC.

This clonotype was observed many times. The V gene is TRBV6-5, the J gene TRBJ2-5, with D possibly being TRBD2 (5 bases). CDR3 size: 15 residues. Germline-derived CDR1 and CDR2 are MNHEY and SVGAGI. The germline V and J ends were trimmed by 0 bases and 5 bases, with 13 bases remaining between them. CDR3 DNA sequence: TGTGCCAGCAGTTACTCGATCGGACTCTCGGAGACCCAGTACTTC. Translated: CASSYSIGLSETQYF.

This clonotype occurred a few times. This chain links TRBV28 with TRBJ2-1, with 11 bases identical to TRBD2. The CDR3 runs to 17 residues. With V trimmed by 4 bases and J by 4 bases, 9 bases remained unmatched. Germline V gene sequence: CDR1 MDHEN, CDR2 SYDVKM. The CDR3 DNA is TGTGCCAGCAGTTACCGACTAGCGGGGCCCCTATACAATGAGCAGTTCTTC. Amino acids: CASSYRLAGPLYNEQFF.

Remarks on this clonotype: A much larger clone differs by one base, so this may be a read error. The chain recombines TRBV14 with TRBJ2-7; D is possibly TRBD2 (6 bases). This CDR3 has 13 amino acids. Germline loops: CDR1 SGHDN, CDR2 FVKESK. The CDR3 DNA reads TGTGCCGGCAGCCTCGGGAGCGCCTACGAGCAGTACTTC. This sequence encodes CAGSLGSAYEQYF.

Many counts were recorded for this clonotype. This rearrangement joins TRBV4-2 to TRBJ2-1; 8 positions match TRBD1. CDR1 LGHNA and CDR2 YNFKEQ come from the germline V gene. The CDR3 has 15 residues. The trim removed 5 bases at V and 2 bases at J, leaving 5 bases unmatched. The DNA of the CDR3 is TGTGCCAGCAGCTCGGACAGGGACCCCTACAATGAGCAGTTCTTC. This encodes CASSSDRDPYNEQFF.

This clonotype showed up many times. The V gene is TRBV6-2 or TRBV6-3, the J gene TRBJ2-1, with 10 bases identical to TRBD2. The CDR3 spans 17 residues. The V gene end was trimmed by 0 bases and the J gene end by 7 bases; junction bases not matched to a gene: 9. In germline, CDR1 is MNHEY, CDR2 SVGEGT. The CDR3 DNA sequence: TGTGCCAGCAGTTACTCAGTGGTGACTAGCGGGTGGAATGAGCAGTTCTTC. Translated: CASSYSVVTSGWNEQFF.

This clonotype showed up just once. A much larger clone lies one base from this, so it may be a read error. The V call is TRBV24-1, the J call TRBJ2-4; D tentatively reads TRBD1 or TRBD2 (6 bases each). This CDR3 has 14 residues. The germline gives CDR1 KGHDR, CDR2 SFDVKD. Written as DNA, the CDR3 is TGTGCCACCGGAGGGTCAGGGGAAGATAACACTCAGTACTTC. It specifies CATGGSGEDNTQYF.

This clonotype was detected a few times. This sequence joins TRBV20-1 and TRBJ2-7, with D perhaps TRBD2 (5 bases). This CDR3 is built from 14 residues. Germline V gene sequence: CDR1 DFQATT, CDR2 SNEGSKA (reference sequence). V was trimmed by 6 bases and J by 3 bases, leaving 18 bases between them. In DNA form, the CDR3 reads TGCAGTGCCGCCCCCGGACTGGGAATCTACGAGCAGTACTTC. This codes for CSAAPGLGIYEQYF.

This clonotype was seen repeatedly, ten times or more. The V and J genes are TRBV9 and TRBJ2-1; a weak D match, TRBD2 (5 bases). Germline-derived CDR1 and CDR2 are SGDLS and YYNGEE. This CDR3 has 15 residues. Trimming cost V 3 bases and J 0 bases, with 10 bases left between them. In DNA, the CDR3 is TGTGCCAGCAGCGGAGGGCGAAGCTCCTACAATGAGCAGTTCTTC. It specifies CASSGGRSSYNEQFF.

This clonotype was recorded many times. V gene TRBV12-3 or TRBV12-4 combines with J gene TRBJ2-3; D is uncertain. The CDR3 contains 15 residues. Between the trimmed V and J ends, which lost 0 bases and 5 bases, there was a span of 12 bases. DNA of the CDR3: TGTGCCAGCAGTTTAGCGAGGCGGCCCGGAGATACGCAGTATTTT. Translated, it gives CASSLARRPGDTQYF.

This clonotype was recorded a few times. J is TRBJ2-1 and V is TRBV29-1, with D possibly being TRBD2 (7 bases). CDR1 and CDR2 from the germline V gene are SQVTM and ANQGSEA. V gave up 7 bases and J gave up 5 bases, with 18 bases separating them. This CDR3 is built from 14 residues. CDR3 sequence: CSAPGGTSDNEQFF. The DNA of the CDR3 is TGCAGCGCACCCGGGGGGACATCAGACAATGAGCAGTTCTTC.

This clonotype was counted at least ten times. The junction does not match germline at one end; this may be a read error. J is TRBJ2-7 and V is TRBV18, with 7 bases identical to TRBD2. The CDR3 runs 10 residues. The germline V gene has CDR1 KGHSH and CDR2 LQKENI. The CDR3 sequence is CASSPPAGGF. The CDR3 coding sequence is TGTGCCAGCTCACCACCCGCCGGGGGGTTC.